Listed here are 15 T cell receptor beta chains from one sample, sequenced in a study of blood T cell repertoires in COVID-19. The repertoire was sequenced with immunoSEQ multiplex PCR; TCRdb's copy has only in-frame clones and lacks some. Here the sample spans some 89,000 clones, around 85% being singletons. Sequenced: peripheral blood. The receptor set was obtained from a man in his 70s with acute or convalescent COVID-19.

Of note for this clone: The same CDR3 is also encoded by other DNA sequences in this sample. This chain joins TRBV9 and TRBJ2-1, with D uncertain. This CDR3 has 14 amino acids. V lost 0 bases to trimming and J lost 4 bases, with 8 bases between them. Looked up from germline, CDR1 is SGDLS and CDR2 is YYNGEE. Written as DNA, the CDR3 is TGTGCCAGCAGCGTAGGAGGAGAGTACAATGAGCAGTTCTTC. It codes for CASSVGGEYNEQFF.

CDR3 residues: CASKPRTGSYGYTF. For the CDR3, the DNA is TGTGCCAGTAAACCCCGGACAGGGAGCTATGGCTACACCTTC. V is TRBV19 and J is TRBJ1-2; TRBD1 aligns across 8 bases. The V and J ends lost 7 bases and 4 bases, in that order; junction bases with no gene match: 8. CDR3 length equals 14 residues. Looked up from germline, CDR1 is LNHDA and CDR2 is SQIVND (reference sequence).

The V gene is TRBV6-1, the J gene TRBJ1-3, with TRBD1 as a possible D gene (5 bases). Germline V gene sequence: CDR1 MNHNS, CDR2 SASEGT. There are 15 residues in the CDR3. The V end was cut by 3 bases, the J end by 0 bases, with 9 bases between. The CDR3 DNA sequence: TGTGCCAGCAGTGAGGCGGGGCACTCTGGAAACACCATATATTTT. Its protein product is CASSEAGHSGNTIYF.

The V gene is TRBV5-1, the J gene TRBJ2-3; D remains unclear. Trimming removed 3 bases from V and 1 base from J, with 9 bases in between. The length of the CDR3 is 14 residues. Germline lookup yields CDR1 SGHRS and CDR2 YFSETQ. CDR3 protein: CASSSDSRTDTQYF. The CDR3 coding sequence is TGCGCCAGCAGCTCCGACTCCCGCACAGATACGCAGTATTTT.

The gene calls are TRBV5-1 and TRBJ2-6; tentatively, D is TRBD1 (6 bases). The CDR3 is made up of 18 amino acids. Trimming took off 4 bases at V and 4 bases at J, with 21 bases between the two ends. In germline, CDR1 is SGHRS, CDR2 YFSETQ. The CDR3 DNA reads TGCGCCAGCAGCCCTGCCGGGAAAAGGGGGTCAGGGGCCAACGTCCTGACTTTC. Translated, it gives CASSPAGKRGSGANVLTF.

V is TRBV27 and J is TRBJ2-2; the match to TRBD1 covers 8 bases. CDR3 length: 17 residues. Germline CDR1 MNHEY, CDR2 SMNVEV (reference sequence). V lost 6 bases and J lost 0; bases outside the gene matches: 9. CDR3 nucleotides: TGTGCCAGCAGCCGGGACAGGTTCCCTGCGAACACCGGGGAGCTGTTTTTT. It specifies CASSRDRFPANTGELFF.

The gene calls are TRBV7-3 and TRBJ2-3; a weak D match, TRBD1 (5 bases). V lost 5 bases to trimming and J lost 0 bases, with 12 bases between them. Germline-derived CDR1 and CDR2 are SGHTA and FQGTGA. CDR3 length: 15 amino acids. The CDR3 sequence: CASSPTEISTDTQYF. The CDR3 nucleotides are TGTGCCAGCAGCCCGACAGAGATTAGCACAGATACGCAGTATTTT.

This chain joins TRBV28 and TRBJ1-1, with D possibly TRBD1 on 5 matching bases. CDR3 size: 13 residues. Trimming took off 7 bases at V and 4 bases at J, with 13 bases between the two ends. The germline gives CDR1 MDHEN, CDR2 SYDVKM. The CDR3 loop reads CASKPGLGTEAFF. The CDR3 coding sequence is TGTGCCAGCAAACCAGGGTTGGGCACTGAAGCTTTCTTT.

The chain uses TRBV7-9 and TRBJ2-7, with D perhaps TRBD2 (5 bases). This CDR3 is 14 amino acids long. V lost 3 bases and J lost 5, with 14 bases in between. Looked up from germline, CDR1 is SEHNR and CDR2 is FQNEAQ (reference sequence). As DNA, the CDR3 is TGTGCCAGCAGCTTTGGCGGGCCGGAGGACGAGCAGTACGTC. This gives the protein CASSFGGPEDEQYV.

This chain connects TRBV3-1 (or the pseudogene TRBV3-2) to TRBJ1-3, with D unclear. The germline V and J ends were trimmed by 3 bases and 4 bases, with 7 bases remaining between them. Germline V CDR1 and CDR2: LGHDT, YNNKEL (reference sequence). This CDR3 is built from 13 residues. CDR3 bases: TGTGCCAGCAGCCATGCTGAGGGAAACACCATATATTTT. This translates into CASSHAEGNTIYF.

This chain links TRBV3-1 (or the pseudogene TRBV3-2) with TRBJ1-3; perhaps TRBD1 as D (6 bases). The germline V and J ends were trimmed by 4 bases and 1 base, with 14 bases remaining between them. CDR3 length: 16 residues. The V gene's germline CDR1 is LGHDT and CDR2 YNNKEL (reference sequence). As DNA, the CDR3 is TGTGCCAGCAGCCTGGAGCAGGGGAAGTCTGGAAACACCATATATTTT. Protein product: CASSLEQGKSGNTIYF.

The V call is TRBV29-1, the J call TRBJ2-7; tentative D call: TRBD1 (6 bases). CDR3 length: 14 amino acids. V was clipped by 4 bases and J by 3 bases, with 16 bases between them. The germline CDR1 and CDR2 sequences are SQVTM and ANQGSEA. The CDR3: CSVVSPGHFYEQYF. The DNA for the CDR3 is TGCAGCGTTGTCAGTCCGGGACATTTCTACGAGCAGTACTTC.

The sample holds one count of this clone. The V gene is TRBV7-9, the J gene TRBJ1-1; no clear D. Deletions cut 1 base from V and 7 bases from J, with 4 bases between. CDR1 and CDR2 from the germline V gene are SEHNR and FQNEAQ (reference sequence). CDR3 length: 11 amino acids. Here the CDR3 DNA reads TGTGCCAGCAGCTTAGGAGGTGAAGCTTTCTTT. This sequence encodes CASSLGGEAFF.

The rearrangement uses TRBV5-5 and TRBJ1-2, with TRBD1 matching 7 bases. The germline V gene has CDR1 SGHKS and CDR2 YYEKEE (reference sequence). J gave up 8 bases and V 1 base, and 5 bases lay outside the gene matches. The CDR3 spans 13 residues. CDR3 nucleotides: TGTGCCAGCAGCTTGAAGCAGGGGGGCGGCTACACCTTC. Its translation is CASSLKQGGGYTF.

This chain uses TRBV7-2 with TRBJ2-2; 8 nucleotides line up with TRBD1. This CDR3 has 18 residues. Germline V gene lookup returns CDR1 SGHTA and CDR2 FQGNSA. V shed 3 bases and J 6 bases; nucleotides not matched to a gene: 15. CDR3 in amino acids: CASSFKSRTGRWAGELFF. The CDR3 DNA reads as TGTGCCAGCAGCTTCAAATCTCGGACAGGGAGGTGGGCCGGGGAGCTGTTTTTT.